The entry below describes one TCR beta chain. Its antigen is unknown. Base qualities are not provided; no much larger clone lies one nucleotide away. The library was prepared using the immunoSEQ multiplex PCR assay. TCRdb limited this immuneACCESS table to in-frame rearrangements with V and J called. A share of clones is missing; checked studies link under half to unresolved V genes, and the rest is unexplained. The sample includes 20,000 to 30,000 clones, with roughly 84% observed a single time. The top ten clonotypes cover around 5% of the sample. This entry comes from a study of ipilimumab plus nivolumab after autologous stem cell transplantation (dated by TCRdb to the early 2020s). About the investigation overall: A median of roughly 5 ipilimumab doses and fewer than ten nivolumab doses was received by trial patients. Primary refractory and relapsed disease were included in the DLBCL cohort, with 18-month progression-free survival of around 84% and 29%, respectively. The trial enrolled patients with high-risk diffuse large B cell lymphoma, mature T cell lymphoma, or multiple myeloma undergoing autologous transplant. The intent-to-treat population of the trial was made up of thirty-five patients.

Study-wide findings and limitations: According to the authors, a biologic rationale for studying the approach further came from T cell receptor repertoire, regulatory T cell phenotype and gut microbiota profiles. Combined checkpoint inhibition as post-transplant consolidation was concluded by the authors to appear tolerable.

Starting 14 to 28 days after the autologous transplant, patients began checkpoint therapy, which included ipilimumab at 1 mg/kg intravenously on day 1 of selected weeks. Nivolumab was administered at 3 mg/kg intravenously on day 1 of weeks 1, 4, 7, 10, and every two weeks through week 26. This Phase Ib clinical trial tested ipilimumab plus nivolumab, a combined checkpoint inhibition, as consolidation after autologous stem cell transplantation. The sequences come from PBMCs, collected in a trial of ipilimumab plus nivolumab as post-transplant consolidation. The receptor was isolated from a male donor with diffuse large B-cell lymphoma.

CDR3 reads: CASSPGQSTGELFF. In nucleotide form, the sequence is TGTGCCAGCAGCCCCGGACAGAGCACCGGGGAGCTGTTTTTT. The chain uses TRBV5-8 and TRBJ2-2; perhaps TRBD1 is the D gene, with 6 bases matching. There are 14 amino acids in the CDR3, from cysteine to phenylalanine inclusive. Left in the record is the CDR3 DNA by itself, 42 bases read in frame from the first base. V gives up 4 bases and J gives up 4 bases, and the segment between their germline ends measures 11 bases. As encoded in the germline V gene, CDR1 is SGHTS while CDR2 is YDEGEE.